One sample yielded the 14 T cell receptor beta chains listed below, sequenced in a study of cytomegalovirus exposure and HLA in healthy donors. The study ran its PCR with 60 Vbeta and 13 Jbeta primers. Assay used: immunoSEQ multiplex PCR; TCRdb lists only in-frame clones, some missing. The table has around 150,000 clones, around 66% seen once. Input material: PBMCs. The receptors were gathered from a woman aged 60-75 years in good health and CMV-seronegative.

V gene TRBV4-1 combines with J gene TRBJ2-5; the match to TRBD1 covers 9 bases. This CDR3 region has 16 residues. Germline CDR1 is MGHRA and CDR2 is YSYEKL. V was clipped by 4 bases and J by 1 base; unmatched bases: 7. Written as DNA, the CDR3 is TGCGCCAGCAGCCGATCCGACAGGGGGGCCCAAGAGACCCAGTACTTC. This codes for CASSRSDRGAQETQYF.

This chain joins TRBV4-2 and TRBJ1-4; possible D gene TRBD1, 6 bases. Germline V CDR1 and CDR2: LGHNA, YNFKEQ. The CDR3 covers 13 residues. Between the trimmed V and J ends, which lost 4 bases and 8 bases, there was a span of 11 bases. CDR3 coding DNA: TGTGCCAGCAGCCCAGGGGTGTACGAAAAACTGTTTTTT. Translated, it gives CASSPGVYEKLFF.

V and J are TRBV19 and TRBJ2-1; 10 bases agree with TRBD2. V dropped 3 bases and J dropped 7; count of bases not matched to a gene: 12. Germline CDR1 LNHDA, CDR2 SQIVND (reference sequence). The CDR3 spans 17 residues. The CDR3 protein is CASSIRPSGGLGNEQFF. CDR3 DNA sequence: TGTGCCAGTAGTATCCGACCTAGCGGGGGACTTGGGAATGAGCAGTTCTTC.

This clone turned up a few times. The chain recombines TRBV5-4 with TRBJ2-5; TRBD1 matches at 7 bases. The J call is uncertain, as TRBJ2-7 better fits the DNA end. Germline-derived CDR1 and CDR2 are SGHNT and YYREEE (reference sequence). The CDR3 extends over 14 amino acids. The CDR3 is CASSLGDSSYEQYF. Written as DNA, the CDR3 is TGTGCCAGCAGCTTGGGGGACAGCTCCTACGAGCAGTACTTC.

This clone was detected a few times. This chain uses TRBV9 with TRBJ1-6, with a weak D call TRBD1 (6 bases). The length of the CDR3 is 14 residues. Germline loops: CDR1 SGDLS, CDR2 YYNGEE. V was clipped by 0 bases and J by 10 bases, with 11 bases between them. DNA of the CDR3: TGTGCCAGCAGCGTAGTAGGACAGCAGTCACCCCTCCACTTT. Amino acids: CASSVVGQQSPLHF.

Concerning this clone: Other DNA sequences in this sample translate to the same CDR3. In DNA form, the CDR3 reads TGTGCCAGTAGCCCAACCCCGGGAGGTGAGCAGTTCTTC. Translated, it gives CASSPTPGGEQFF. The gene calls are TRBV13 and TRBJ2-1; 7 nucleotides align to TRBD2. V lost 9 bases and J lost 9; bases outside the gene matches: 11. CDR1 PRHDT and CDR2 FYEKMQ come from the germline V gene (reference sequence). The CDR3 length is 13 residues.

This clone was seen a few times. The chain combines TRBV4-1 with TRBJ2-5; the match to TRBD2 covers 11 bases. Losses at the gene ends were 2 bases for V and 5 bases for J; bases not matched to a gene: 13. Germline assignment: CDR1 MGHRA and CDR2 YSYEKL. The CDR3 runs to 18 residues. CDR3 region: CASSQSVLAGGPGETQYF. CDR3 bases: TGCGCCAGCAGCCAATCAGTCCTAGCGGGAGGCCCGGGGGAGACCCAGTACTTC.

The rearrangement joins TRBV5-4 to TRBJ1-3; TRBD1 might be the D (5 bases). V dropped 0 bases and J dropped 4 bases, with 11 bases sitting between them. The germline V gene has CDR1 SGHNT and CDR2 YYREEE (reference sequence). This CDR3 is 15 amino acids long. This chain's CDR3 is CASSLGSGQGNTIYF. The CDR3 region has the DNA TGTGCCAGCAGCTTGGGGTCAGGGCAAGGAAACACCATATATTTT.

This clone was picked up a small number of times. J is TRBJ1-3 and V is TRBV4-3, with TRBD1 as a possible D gene (6 bases). Germline lookup yields CDR1 LGHNA and CDR2 YSLEER. This CDR3 region has 16 residues. Between the trimmed V and J ends, which lost 7 bases and 0 bases, there was a span of 16 bases. The CDR3 sequence is CASTQGPTYSGNTIYF. The CDR3 DNA follows: TGCGCCAGCACGCAGGGGCCGACGTACTCTGGAAACACCATATATTTT.

The V and J genes are TRBV25-1 and TRBJ1-3; D gene unclear. In germline, CDR1 is MGHDK, CDR2 SYGVNS. The CDR3 loop spans 15 amino acids. Trimming left V 6 bases short and J 0 bases short, with 12 bases between. The CDR3 region is CASSPGMSSGNTIYF. CDR3 bases: TGTGCCAGCAGCCCCGGGATGAGCTCTGGAAACACCATATATTTT.

V and J are TRBV7-6 and TRBJ1-6; D remains unclear. Per the germline V gene, CDR1 is SGHVS and CDR2 is FNYEAQ. Trimming left V 1 base short and J 5 bases short, with 9 bases between. The CDR3 extends over 15 amino acids. CDR3 sequence (DNA): TGTGCCAGCAGCTTAGGGCAGCTAGATAATTCACCCCTCCACTTT. This codes for CASSLGQLDNSPLHF. Full variable domain (remainder filled in from reference TRBV7-6 and TRBJ1-6): GAGVSQSPRYKVTKRGQDVALRCDPISGHVSLYWYRQALGQGPEFLTYFNYEAQQDKSGLPNDRFSAERPEGSISTLTIQRTEQRDSAMYRCASSLGQLDNSPLHFGNGTRLTVT.

The chain combines TRBV7-6 with TRBJ2-7, with a possible D match to TRBD1 (5 bases). V lost 5 bases to trimming and J lost 0 bases, with 11 bases between them. This CDR3 region has 14 residues. The germline CDR1 and CDR2 sequences are SGHVS and FNYEAQ. The CDR3 loop is CASSASDTSYEQYF. The CDR3 nucleotides read TGTGCCAGCAGCGCCTCGGACACCTCCTACGAGCAGTACTTC.

The V and J genes are TRBV19 and TRBJ1-5; D ambiguous. The ends were cut back, 7 bases at V and 2 bases at J, with 12 bases in the middle. The CDR3 loop spans 14 amino acids. CDR1 LNHDA and CDR2 SQIVND come from the germline V gene (reference sequence). The CDR3 region is CASKIQVGNQPQHF. CDR3 coding DNA: TGTGCCAGTAAAATCCAGGTGGGCAATCAGCCCCAGCATTTT. Supplemented by reference TRBV19 and TRBJ1-5, the full variable domain reads DGGITQSPKYLFRKEGQNVTLSCEQNLNHDAMYWYRQDPGQGLRLIYYSQIVNDFQKGDIAEGYSVSREKKESFPLTVTSAQKNPTAFYLCASKIQVGNQPQHFGDGTRLSIL.

V is TRBV5-4 and J is TRBJ2-5, with 7 bases matching TRBD1. This CDR3 is 15 amino acids long. Germline trimming cut 4 bases from V and 1 base from J; bases unmatched to any gene: 7. The germline CDR1 and CDR2 sequences are SGHNT and YYREEE (reference sequence). CDR3 coding DNA: TGTGCCAGCAGCACACCGGACAGGCCCCAAGAGACCCAGTACTTC. It translates to CASSTPDRPQETQYF.